This T cell receptor (beta chain) was documented in a study of T cells and Merkel cell carcinoma outcomes. Study conclusions and caveats: In Merkel cell carcinoma, repertoire and T-cell density reportedly predicted outcomes.

CDR3 length: 11 residues. Germline CDR1 and CDR2: SGHVS and FQNEAQ. Deletions cut 5 bases from V and 3 bases from J, with 5 bases between. Here immunoSEQ multiplex PCR was the method, and the copy in TCRdb shows in-frame clones only, minus some. The table has roughly 4,000 clones, 80% to 95% seen once. Concerning this clone: Antigen unknown.

The chain carries TRBV7-8 and TRBJ2-7; D unresolved. Material for sequencing was tumor tissue from Merkel cell carcinoma. This TCR was sampled from a human donor with Merkel cell carcinoma. CDR3 in amino acids: CASSPLYEQYF. CDR3 DNA: TGTGCCAGCAGCCCCCTCTACGAGCAGTACTTC.